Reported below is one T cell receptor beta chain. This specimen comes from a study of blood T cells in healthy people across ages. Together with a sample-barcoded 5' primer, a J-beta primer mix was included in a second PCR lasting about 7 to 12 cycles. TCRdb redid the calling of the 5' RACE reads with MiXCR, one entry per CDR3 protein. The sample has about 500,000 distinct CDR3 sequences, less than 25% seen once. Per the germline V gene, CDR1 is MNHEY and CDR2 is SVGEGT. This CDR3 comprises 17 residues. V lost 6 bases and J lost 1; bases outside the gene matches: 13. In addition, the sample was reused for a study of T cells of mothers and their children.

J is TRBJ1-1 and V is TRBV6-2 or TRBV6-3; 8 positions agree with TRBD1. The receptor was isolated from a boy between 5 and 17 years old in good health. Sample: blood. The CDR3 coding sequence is TGTGCCAGCAGCCCACGTATTCTCCAGGGGGCGAACACTGAAGCTTTCTTT. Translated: CASSPRILQGANTEAFF.